This T cell receptor (beta chain) was obtained from a study of cytomegalovirus exposure and HLA in healthy donors. The study, taken as a whole, reports: Per published accounts, TCR beta sequences correctly predicted the HLA-A and HLA-B alleles of most subjects. Association of 16,951 TCR beta sequences with HLA alleles was found at 0.05 false discovery rate in a later analysis.

As for this clone: Its antigen is not known.

The PCR had 60 Vbeta and 13 Jbeta primers. Libraries were prepared by immunoSEQ multiplex PCR; TCRdb keeps only in-frame clonotypes and omits some of them. Among approximately 250,000 clones listed, roughly 73% were seen once. V was cut by 0 bases and J by 4 bases, with 10 bases left in between. Looked up from germline, CDR1 is SGDLS and CDR2 is YYNGEE. This CDR3 has 14 amino acids. The receptor was isolated from a boy aged 5-17 years in good health and CMV-seronegative. The sequenced material came from PBMCs. The chain joins TRBV9 to TRBJ1-1, with a tentative D call TRBD1 (5 bases). In nucleotides, the CDR3 is TGTGCCAGCAGCGTAGTCCAGGGAGGCACTGAAGCTTTCTTT. Translating gives CASSVVQGGTEAFF.